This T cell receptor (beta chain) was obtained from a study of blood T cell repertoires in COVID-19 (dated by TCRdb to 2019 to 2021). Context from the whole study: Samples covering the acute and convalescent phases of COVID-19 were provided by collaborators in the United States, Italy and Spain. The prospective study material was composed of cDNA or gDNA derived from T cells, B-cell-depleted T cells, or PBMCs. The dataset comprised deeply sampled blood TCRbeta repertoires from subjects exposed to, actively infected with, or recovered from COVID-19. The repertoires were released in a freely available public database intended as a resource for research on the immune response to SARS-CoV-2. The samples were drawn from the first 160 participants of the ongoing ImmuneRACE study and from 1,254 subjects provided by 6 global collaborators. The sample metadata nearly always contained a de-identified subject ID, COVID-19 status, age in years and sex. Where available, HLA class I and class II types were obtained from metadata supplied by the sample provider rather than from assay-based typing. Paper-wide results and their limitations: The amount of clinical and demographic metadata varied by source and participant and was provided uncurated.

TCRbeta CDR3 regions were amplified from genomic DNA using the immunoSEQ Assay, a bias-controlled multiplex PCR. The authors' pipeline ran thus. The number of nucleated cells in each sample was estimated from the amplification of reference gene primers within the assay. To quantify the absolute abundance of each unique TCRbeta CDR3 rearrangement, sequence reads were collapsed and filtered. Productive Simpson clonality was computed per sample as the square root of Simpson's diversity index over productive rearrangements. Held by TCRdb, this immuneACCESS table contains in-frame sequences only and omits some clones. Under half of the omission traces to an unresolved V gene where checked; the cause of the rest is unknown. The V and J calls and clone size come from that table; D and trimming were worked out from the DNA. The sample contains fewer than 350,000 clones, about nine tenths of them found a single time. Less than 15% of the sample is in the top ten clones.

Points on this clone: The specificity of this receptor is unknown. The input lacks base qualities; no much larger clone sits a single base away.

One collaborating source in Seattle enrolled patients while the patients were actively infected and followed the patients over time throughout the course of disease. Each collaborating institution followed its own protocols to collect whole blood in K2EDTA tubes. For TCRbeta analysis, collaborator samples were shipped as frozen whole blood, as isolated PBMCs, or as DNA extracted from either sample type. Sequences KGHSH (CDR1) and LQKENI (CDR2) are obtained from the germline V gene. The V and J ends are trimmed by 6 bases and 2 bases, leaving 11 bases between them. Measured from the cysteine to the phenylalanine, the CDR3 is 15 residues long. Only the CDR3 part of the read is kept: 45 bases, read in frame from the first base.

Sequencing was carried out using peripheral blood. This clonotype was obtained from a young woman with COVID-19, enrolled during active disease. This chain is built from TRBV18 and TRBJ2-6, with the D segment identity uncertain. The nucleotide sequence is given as TGTGCCAGCTCGCAACTCGGTACTGGGGCCAACGTCCTGACTTTC. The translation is CASSQLGTGANVLTF.